The 24 T cell receptor beta chains listed next were all sequenced from one sample in a study of cytotoxic CD8 clonotypes in ibrutinib-treated CLL. Here immunoSEQ multiplex PCR was the method, and the copy in TCRdb shows in-frame clones only, minus some. The sample has approximately 170,000 clones, 88% seen once. Here the sequenced sample was PBMCs, taken at disease progression, from a patient treated with ibrutinib. The receptors here all came from a human donor with chronic lymphocytic leukemia.

The V gene is TRBV27, the J gene TRBJ1-5; no clear D. Between the trimmed V and J ends, which lost 6 bases and 3 bases, there was a span of 12 bases. Looked up from germline, CDR1 is MNHEY and CDR2 is SMNVEV (reference sequence). This CDR3 spans 14 amino acids. CDR3 in amino acids: CASRESSVNQPQHF. CDR3 DNA: TGTGCCAGCAGAGAGAGTTCAGTCAATCAGCCCCAGCATTTT.

This rearrangement joins TRBV5-4 to TRBJ2-4; weak D call: TRBD2 (6 bases). From germline, CDR1 is SGHNT and CDR2 YYREEE (reference sequence). Trimming left V 0 bases short and J 7 bases short, with 11 bases between. The CDR3 is made up of 14 amino acids. Here the CDR3 DNA reads TGTGCCAGCAGCTTGGACGGGAGTGGGAACATTCAGTACTTC. Translating gives CASSLDGSGNIQYF.

The chain is built from TRBV10-3 and TRBJ2-1, with TRBD1 identical over 7 bases. The V gene's germline CDR1 is ENHRY and CDR2 SYGVKD. There are 12 residues in the CDR3. After removal of 4 bases from V and 6 bases from J, the junction contained 0 bases not matched to a gene. CDR3 residues: CAISGDSNEQFF. CDR3 DNA sequence: TGTGCCATCAGTGGGGACAGCAATGAGCAGTTCTTC.

The chain employs TRBV30 and TRBJ1-2; D possibly corresponds to TRBD1 (5 bases). The CDR3 has 14 residues. Germline values: CDR1 GTSNPN, CDR2 SVGIG (reference sequence). The V gene lost 2 bases and the J gene lost 6 bases, with 16 bases spanning the gap. The CDR3 nucleotides are TGTGCCTGGAGTCCAATGACAGCCGGGCATGGCTACACCTTC. Amino acids: CAWSPMTAGHGYTF.

The chain employs TRBV27 and TRBJ1-1; weak D call: TRBD1 (6 bases). The CDR3 consists of 15 residues. The V and J ends lost 5 bases and 4 bases respectively, with 17 bases between them. The germline V gene has CDR1 MNHEY and CDR2 SMNVEV (reference sequence). CDR3 residues: CASSPSGGGITEAFF. DNA of the CDR3: TGTGCCAGCAGTCCCTCCGGGGGCGGAATCACTGAAGCTTTCTTT.

The chain has TRBV20-1 and TRBJ1-4, with 7 bases aligning to TRBD1. V lost 6 bases and J lost 13; bases outside the gene matches: 8. The CDR3 sequence is 11 residues long. Germline CDR1 and CDR2: DFQATT and SNEGSKA (reference sequence). DNA of the CDR3: TGCAGTGCCATAAGACAGGGTGGACTGTTTTTT. Protein: CSAIRQGGLFF.

This clone was found once. The chain joins TRBV5-8 to TRBJ2-5; the D gene could be TRBD1 or TRBD2 (6 bases each). Germline values: CDR1 SGHTS, CDR2 YDEGEE. Trimming left V 4 bases short and J 2 bases short, with 12 bases between. The CDR3 loop spans 14 amino acids. The CDR3 coding sequence is TGTGCCAGCAGCGGCGGGACATGGCAAGAGACCCAGTACTTC. Translation: CASSGGTWQETQYF. Combining the CDR3 with reference TRBV5-8 and TRBJ2-5 gives the whole variable domain EAGVTQSPTHLIKTRGQQATLRCSPISGHTSVYWYQQALGLGLQFLLWYDEGEERNRGNFPPRFSGRQFPNYSSELNVNALELEDSALYLCASSGGTWQETQYFGPGTRLLVL.

The V gene is TRBV6-1, the J gene TRBJ1-1; 9 bases are shared with TRBD1. Germline V gene data show CDR1 as MNHNS and CDR2 as SASEGT. With V trimmed by 5 bases and J by 7 bases, 5 bases remained unmatched. The CDR3 sequence is 13 residues long. CDR3 amino acids: CASSFDRGFEAFF. CDR3 DNA sequence: TGTGCCAGCAGTTTCGACAGGGGGTTTGAAGCTTTCTTT.

J is TRBJ1-2 and V is TRBV6-1; 8 nucleotides line up with TRBD1. From germline, CDR1 is MNHNS and CDR2 SASEGT. The CDR3 sequence is 15 residues long. With 6 bases clipped from V and 3 bases from J, the junction kept 9 bases outside the gene matches. In DNA form, the CDR3 reads TGTGCCAGCAGGACAGGGGCGGGAATTGACTATGGCTACACCTTC. Residues: CASRTGAGIDYGYTF.

The chain combines TRBV5-1 with TRBJ2-1; TRBD2 matches at 9 bases. Unmatched junction bases numbered 13, after V lost 0 bases and J lost 9 bases. CDR1 and CDR2 from the germline V gene are SGHRS and YFSETQ. The CDR3 has 17 amino acids. The CDR3 region has the DNA TGCGCCAGCAGCTTGGGTTATTTAGCGGGAGATCTCGGTGAGCAGTTCTTC. This sequence encodes CASSLGYLAGDLGEQFF.

The chain recombines TRBV6-1 with TRBJ2-7; D not certain. Trimming cost V 0 bases and J 5 bases, with 5 bases left between them. Germline V gene data show CDR1 as MNHNS and CDR2 as SASEGT. The CDR3 contains 12 residues. CDR3 in amino acids: CASSEARDEQYF. CDR3 bases: TGTGCCAGCAGTGAAGCGAGAGACGAGCAGTACTTC.

The chain links TRBV6-5 to TRBJ2-7, with D perhaps TRBD1 (5 bases). V was pared by 2 bases and J by 3 bases, with 8 bases between. Germline V gene data show CDR1 as MNHEY and CDR2 as SVGAGI. This CDR3 has 13 amino acids. The CDR3 sequence is CASSYDSYYEQYF. In DNA, the CDR3 is TGTGCCAGCAGTTACGACAGCTACTACGAGCAGTACTTC.

V and J are TRBV4-1 and TRBJ1-3, with a tentative D call TRBD1 (5 bases). Germline V lookup: CDR1 MGHRA, CDR2 YSYEKL. The ends were cut back, 1 base at V and 1 base at J, with 8 bases in the middle. This CDR3 region has 15 residues. DNA of the CDR3: TGCGCCAGCAGCCAAGGGGGGGGTTCTGGAAACACCATATATTTT. This gives the protein CASSQGGGSGNTIYF.

This clone was detected a few times. The chain combines TRBV15 with TRBJ2-1; D uncertain. The V gene lost 0 bases and the J gene lost 7 bases, with 16 bases spanning the gap. This CDR3 comprises 16 residues. The germline V gene has CDR1 LNHNV and CDR2 YYDKDF (reference sequence). The CDR3, as DNA: TGTGCCACCAGCAGAGATAGGGAAAGACCTAAAAATGAGCAGTTCTTC. It specifies CATSRDRERPKNEQFF.

This clone was seen only once. The J gene is TRBJ1-3, the V gene TRBV7-8, with unresolved D. The germline V gene encodes CDR1 SGHVS and CDR2 FQNEAQ. There are 15 residues in the CDR3. Trimming took off 4 bases at V and 3 bases at J, with 13 bases between the two ends. The CDR3 DNA follows: TGTGCCAGCAGCTCCTCTAGTTTAAATGGAAACACCATATATTTT. Its translation: CASSSSSLNGNTIYF.

V usage is TRBV5-5 and J usage is TRBJ1-2, with D possibly matching TRBD1 (6 bases). Germline V gives CDR1 SGHKS, CDR2 YYEKEE (reference sequence). The CDR3 totals 15 residues. V dropped 4 bases and J dropped 5 bases, with 18 bases sitting between them. In DNA form, the CDR3 reads TGTGCCAGCAGCGCTTTGACAGGCGGTGGATATGGCTACACCTTC. Translated: CASSALTGGGYGYTF. Combining the CDR3 with reference TRBV5-5 and TRBJ1-2 gives the whole variable domain DAGVTQSPTHLIKTRGQQVTLRCSPISGHKSVSWYQQVLGQGPQFIFQYYEKEERGRGNFPDRFSARQFPNYSSELNVNALLLGDSALYLCASSALTGGGYGYTFGSGTRLTVV.

This clone was counted a few times. V gene TRBV4-1 combines with J gene TRBJ2-3; TRBD1 matches 7 bases. The J segment lost 4 bases and the V segment lost 0 bases, leaving 10 bases of the junction unmatched. This CDR3 has 17 amino acids. CDR1 and CDR2 from the germline V gene are MGHRA and YSYEKL. This CDR3 is CASSQELRLGQSDTQYF. In nucleotides, the CDR3 is TGCGCCAGCAGCCAAGAACTGCGTCTGGGACAGTCAGATACGCAGTATTTT.

The gene calls are TRBV28 and TRBJ2-6; 10 nucleotides line up with TRBD1. There are 19 residues in the CDR3. Germline V lookup: CDR1 MDHEN, CDR2 SYDVKM. V shed 7 bases, J shed 3 bases, and the junction held 15 bases outside the gene matches. CDR3 residues: CASKKWTGGSLYGANVLTF. The CDR3, as DNA: TGTGCCAGCAAAAAGTGGACAGGGGGATCTTTGTATGGGGCCAACGTCCTGACTTTC.

The CDR3 DNA reads as TGTGCCAGCAGTTTCCTCCGACAGGACGAGCAGTACTTC. Residues: CASSFLRQDEQYF. The chain combines TRBV27 with TRBJ2-7; TRBD1 might be the D (6 bases). This CDR3 spans 13 amino acids. Germline V CDR1 and CDR2: MNHEY, SMNVEV (reference sequence). V was trimmed by 3 bases and J by 5 bases, leaving 11 bases between them.

This clone was found a few times. The CDR3 DNA follows: TGTGCCAGCGGAATGGGGGACATGAACACTGAAGCTTTCTTT. It encodes CASGMGDMNTEAFF. This chain links TRBV9 with TRBJ1-1; a possible D gene is TRBD1 (6 bases). Per the germline V gene, CDR1 is SGDLS and CDR2 is YYNGEE. CDR3 length equals 14 residues. Trimming took 7 bases from V and 0 from J, leaving 13 bases between them.

The V and J genes are TRBV2 and TRBJ2-7; D might be TRBD1 or TRBD2, each matching 5 bases. Germline V gene sequence: CDR1 SNHLY, CDR2 FYNNEI. This CDR3 region has 15 residues. V lost 4 bases to trimming and J lost 5 bases, with 18 bases between them. CDR3 sequence (DNA): TGTGCCAGCAGTGTAAGGGTTGGCAGGGAGCACGAGCAGTACTTC. Its translation: CASSVRVGREHEQYF.

This rearrangement joins TRBV7-2 to TRBJ1-4; possibly TRBD1 for D (5 bases). The V gene lost 1 base and the J gene lost 0 bases, with 15 bases spanning the gap. CDR3 length: 18 amino acids. The germline gives CDR1 SGHTA, CDR2 FQGNSA. In DNA, the CDR3 is TGTGCCAGCAGCTTAGTAGGAGGGGCAATTGCAACTAATGAAAAACTGTTTTTT. Amino acids: CASSLVGGAIATNEKLFF.

This chain links TRBV7-9 with TRBJ2-2; 7 positions agree with TRBD2. The CDR3 loop spans 17 amino acids. Germline V gene sequence: CDR1 SEHNR, CDR2 FQNEAQ (reference sequence). V trimming: 2 bases; J trimming: 0 bases; junction bases outside the gene matches: 6. The DNA of the CDR3 is TGTGCCAGCAGCTTATGGGCAGGGAGGGCGAACACCGGGGAGCTGTTTTTT. This gives the protein CASSLWAGRANTGELFF.

The table lists this clone with a few counts. The CDR3 here is CASSETRQASREQYF. The CDR3 nucleotides are TGTGCCAGCAGTGAAACCCGGCAGGCGTCGAGGGAGCAGTACTTC. The V and J genes are TRBV2 and TRBJ2-7; D call uncertain. Deletions cut 2 bases from V and 7 bases from J, with 18 bases between. The germline V gene has CDR1 SNHLY and CDR2 FYNNEI. The CDR3 is made up of 15 amino acids.